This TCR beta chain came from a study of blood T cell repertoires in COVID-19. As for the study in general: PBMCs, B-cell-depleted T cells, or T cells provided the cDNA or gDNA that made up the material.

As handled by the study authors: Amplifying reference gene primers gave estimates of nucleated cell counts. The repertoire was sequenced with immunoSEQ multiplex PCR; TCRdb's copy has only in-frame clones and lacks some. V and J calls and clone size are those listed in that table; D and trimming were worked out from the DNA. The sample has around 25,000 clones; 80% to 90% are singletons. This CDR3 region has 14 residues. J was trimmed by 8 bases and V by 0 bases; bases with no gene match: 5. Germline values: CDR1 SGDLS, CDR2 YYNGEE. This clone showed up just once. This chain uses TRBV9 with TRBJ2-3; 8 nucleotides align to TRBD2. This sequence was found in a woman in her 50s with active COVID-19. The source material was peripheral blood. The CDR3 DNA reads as TGTGCCAGCAGCGTAGGGCTAGCGGGCTCTACGCAGTATTTT. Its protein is CASSVGLAGSTQYF. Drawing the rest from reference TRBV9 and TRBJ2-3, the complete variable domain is DSGVTQTPKHLITATGQRVTLRCSPRSGDLSVYWYQQSLDQGLQFLIQYYNGEERAKGNILERFSAQQFPDLHSELNLSSLELGDSALYFCASSVGLAGSTQYFGPGTRLTVL.